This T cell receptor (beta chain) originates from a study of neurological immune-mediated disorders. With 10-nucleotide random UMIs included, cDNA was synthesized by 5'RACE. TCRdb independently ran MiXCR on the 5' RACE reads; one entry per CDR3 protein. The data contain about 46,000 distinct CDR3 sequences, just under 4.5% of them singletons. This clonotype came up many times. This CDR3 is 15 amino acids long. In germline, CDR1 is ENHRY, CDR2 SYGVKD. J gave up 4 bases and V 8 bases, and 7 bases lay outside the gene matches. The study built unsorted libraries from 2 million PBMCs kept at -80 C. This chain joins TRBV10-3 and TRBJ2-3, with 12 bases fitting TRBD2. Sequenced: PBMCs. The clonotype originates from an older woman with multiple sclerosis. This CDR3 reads CAIGGASGGADTQYF. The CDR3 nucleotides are TGTGCCATCGGAGGGGCTAGCGGGGGGGCAGATACGCAGTATTTT.